These 18 T cell receptor beta chains were sequenced from one sample in a study of cytomegalovirus exposure and HLA in healthy donors. This PCR relied on a set of 60 Vbeta primers and 13 Jbeta primers. Clones were sequenced by immunoSEQ multiplex PCR, and TCRdb holds only the in-frame ones, with some missing. The data show roughly 200,000 clones, 86% seen once. Sequencing input: PBMCs. These receptors were taken from a woman aged 25 to 39 in good health and CMV-seronegative.

The J gene is TRBJ2-7, the V gene TRBV7-9; 9 positions match TRBD2. Unmatched junction bases numbered 8, after V lost 0 bases and J lost 2 bases. CDR1 SEHNR and CDR2 FQNEAQ come from the germline V gene (reference sequence). The CDR3 is 17 amino acids. The CDR3 is CASSLAWALAGTYEQYF. DNA for the CDR3: TGTGCCAGCAGCTTAGCGTGGGCCCTAGCGGGGACCTACGAGCAGTACTTC.

This chain connects TRBV7-2 to TRBJ2-7, with 9 bases fitting TRBD2. CDR1 SGHTA and CDR2 FQGNSA come from the germline V gene. Trimming at V came to 2 bases and at J to 6 bases, leaving 8 bases not matched to a gene. The CDR3 loop spans 15 amino acids. The CDR3 DNA sequence: TGTGCCAGCAGCTTACTAGCGGGATTAGGTGGCGAGCAGTACTTC. This codes for CASSLLAGLGGEQYF.

The genes are TRBV9 and TRBJ2-1; D call uncertain. CDR3 length: 16 residues. V lost 0 bases, J lost 0 bases, and 10 bases lay in between. The germline CDR1 and CDR2 sequences are SGDLS and YYNGEE. The CDR3 nucleotides read TGTGCCAGCAGCGTAGTGGGCGTGAGCTCCTACAATGAGCAGTTCTTC. Translated, it gives CASSVVGVSSYNEQFF.

The chain has TRBV28 and TRBJ2-1; 9 bases fit TRBD2. The CDR3 has 16 residues. Germline V gene sequence: CDR1 MDHEN, CDR2 SYDVKM. With V trimmed by 1 base and J by 1 base, 2 bases remained unmatched. The CDR3 protein is CASSLFSGRSYNEQFF. The CDR3 nucleotides are TGTGCCAGCAGTTTATTTAGCGGGAGATCCTACAATGAGCAGTTCTTC.

This chain joins TRBV5-6 and TRBJ2-7; a weak D match, TRBD2 (6 bases). CDR1 is SGHDT and CDR2 is YYEEEE in the germline V gene. V shed 1 base and J shed 6 bases, with 14 bases lying between them. This CDR3 contains 14 residues. In DNA form, the CDR3 reads TGTGCCAGCAGCTTGAAGCCCCGGGGGATCGAGCAGTACTTC. It translates to CASSLKPRGIEQYF.

The chain uses TRBV5-6 and TRBJ2-7; the D gene is possibly TRBD1 (6 bases). CDR1 is SGHDT and CDR2 is YYEEEE in the germline V gene. This CDR3 is built from 16 residues. Trimming left V 4 bases short and J 7 bases short, with 24 bases between. The CDR3 is CASSPQPPVGHQEQYF. CDR3 nucleotides: TGTGCCAGCAGCCCCCAACCCCCCGTGGGACATCAGGAGCAGTACTTC.

For the CDR3, the DNA is TGTGCCAGCAGCTTGGTGGGCAGGGGGGACTATGGCTACACCTTC. Encoded protein: CASSLVGRGDYGYTF. V usage is TRBV5-6 and J usage is TRBJ1-2, with TRBD1 matching 7 bases. Germline V gene lookup returns CDR1 SGHDT and CDR2 YYEEEE. With 0 bases clipped from V and 3 bases from J, the junction kept 5 bases outside the gene matches. CDR3 length: 15 residues.

This chain links TRBV19 with TRBJ1-4, with D possibly being TRBD1 (6 bases). V lost 5 bases and J lost 8, with 15 bases in between. Germline V lookup: CDR1 LNHDA, CDR2 SQIVND (reference sequence). CDR3 length: 14 amino acids. CDR3 in amino acids: CASSLTGQMEKLFF. The CDR3 DNA sequence: TGTGCCAGTAGTCTTACTGGACAGATGGAAAAACTGTTTTTT.

The chain links TRBV10-3 to TRBJ2-5; perhaps TRBD1 as D (5 bases). The CDR3 consists of 14 residues. Germline CDR1 and CDR2: ENHRY and SYGVKD. V was trimmed by 6 bases and J by 0 bases, leaving 11 bases between them. CDR3 protein: CAIRPDNYQETQYF. CDR3 sequence (DNA): TGTGCCATCAGGCCGGACAACTACCAAGAGACCCAGTACTTC.

This clone showed up just once. The V and J genes are TRBV18 and TRBJ2-5, with a possible D match to TRBD1 (6 bases). Trimming cost V 3 bases and J 2 bases, with 13 bases left between them. CDR1 and CDR2 (germline): KGHSH, LQKENI. CDR3 length: 15 residues. The chain's CDR3 is CASSPRDTIQETQYF. In DNA, the CDR3 is TGTGCCAGCTCACCCCGGGACACCATACAAGAGACCCAGTACTTC.

V is TRBV4-1 and J is TRBJ2-7, with a tentative D call TRBD1 (6 bases). Germline values: CDR1 MGHRA, CDR2 YSYEKL. The CDR3 runs to 16 residues. Trimming removed 2 bases at V and 1 base at J, with 15 bases between. In DNA, the CDR3 is TGCGCCAGCAGCCAAATCTTCGGCAGGGGATCCTACGAGCAGTACTTC. It codes for CASSQIFGRGSYEQYF.

The chain uses TRBV4-2 and TRBJ1-1, with D possibly TRBD1 on 5 matching bases. This CDR3 has 16 residues. The germline V and J ends were trimmed by 0 bases and 1 base, with 12 bases remaining between them. Germline loops: CDR1 LGHNA, CDR2 YNFKEQ. This CDR3 reads CASSQDFARENTEAFF. The CDR3 nucleotides read TGTGCCAGCAGCCAAGATTTCGCCAGGGAGAACACTGAAGCTTTCTTT.

The V call is TRBV6-1, the J call TRBJ1-5, with a weak D call TRBD1 (5 bases). The CDR3 runs to 14 residues. The V and J ends lost 4 bases and 1 base respectively, with 8 bases between them. CDR1 and CDR2 from the germline V gene are MNHNS and SASEGT. The CDR3 spells CASSGRQSNQPQHF. For the CDR3, the DNA is TGTGCCAGCAGTGGACGACAGAGCAATCAGCCCCAGCATTTT.

V usage is TRBV7-8 and J usage is TRBJ2-3; D call uncertain. Trimming pared 1 base from V and 6 bases from J, leaving 11 bases between. CDR3 length equals 14 residues. In germline, CDR1 is SGHVS, CDR2 FQNEAQ. CDR3 loop: CASSLGQAQDTQYF. CDR3 DNA sequence: TGTGCCAGCAGCTTAGGACAAGCCCAGGATACGCAGTATTTT.

This clone was counted once. The V gene is TRBV6-6, the J gene TRBJ1-1; D is undetermined. Germline CDR1 and CDR2: MNHNY and SVGAGI (reference sequence). Trimming removed 0 bases from V and 1 base from J, with 9 bases in between. The CDR3 runs 15 residues. The CDR3 DNA sequence: TGTGCCAGCAGTTACTCGACCGAGGGGAACACTGAAGCTTTCTTT. Its protein is CASSYSTEGNTEAFF.

The V and J genes are TRBV9 and TRBJ2-1, with a possible D match to TRBD2 (7 bases). Germline loops: CDR1 SGDLS, CDR2 YYNGEE. V shed 2 bases and J shed 0 bases, with 15 bases lying between them. This CDR3 is built from 17 residues. The CDR3: CASSVRGWGGSYNEQFF. In DNA, the CDR3 is TGTGCCAGCAGCGTGAGGGGGTGGGGGGGCTCCTACAATGAGCAGTTCTTC.

The chain has TRBV5-1 and TRBJ2-7; 11 positions agree with TRBD1. The CDR3 totals 14 residues. Germline V gene data show CDR1 as SGHRS and CDR2 as YFSETQ. The ends lost 2 bases at V and 3 bases at J; junction bases unmatched: 1. The CDR3 DNA reads TGCGCCAGCAGCTTTGGGACAGGGGGCTACGAGCAGTACTTC. Protein: CASSFGTGGYEQYF.

This chain joins TRBV6-1 and TRBJ2-1, with TRBD2 matching over 8 bases. The CDR3 has 14 amino acids. J gave up 3 bases and V 6 bases, and 4 bases lay outside the gene matches. Per germline, CDR1 MNHNS and CDR2 SASEGT. For the CDR3, the DNA is TGTGCCAGCAGCTCGGGGGGGGACTACAATGAGCAGTTCTTC. Its translation is CASSSGGDYNEQFF.